The clone carrying this TCR beta chain was detected ten times or more. As yet, its antigen is unknown. This record belongs to a study of T cells in Graves' hyperthyroidism and ophthalmopathy. Study-wide points: The majority of expanded thyroid clonotypes above 0.001 also appeared in blood. It was a median about seven months before onset that the model predicted ophthalmopathy.

Uncontrolled infection, other autoimmune disease, pregnancy or lactation barred patients from enrollment. Germline loops: CDR1 SGHRS, CDR2 YFSETQ. V was shortened by 6 bases and J by 1 base, with 19 bases between the two germline ends. CDR3 length equals 16 residues. Using RNA transcripts as the source, TCR beta CDR3 regions were amplified. TCR CDR3 underwent first-round RT-PCR with the HTBI primer set. TCRdb redid the calling of the multiplex PCR reads with MiXCR, one entry per CDR3 protein. Among under 400,000 distinct CDR3 sequences listed, 16% were seen once. The chain links TRBV5-1 to TRBJ1-1; D is unresolved. Input material: blood. The TCR originated in a man aged 25 to 40 with Graves' hyperthyroidism. This CDR3 reads CASTTWPRGSNTEAFF. CDR3 sequence (DNA): TGCGCCAGCACAACCTGGCCTAGAGGGTCGAACACTGAAGCTTTCTTT.